This is a list of T cell receptor beta chains from one sample in a study of shared clonotypes between healthy human individuals. Libraries were prepared by immunoSEQ multiplex PCR; TCRdb keeps only in-frame clonotypes and omits some of them. The sample includes 1.5 million to 2.5 million clones, about 95% of them seen just once. The sample comprised naive CD8+ T cells sorted from blood. Every receptor here comes from a man aged 18 to 30 in good health. Each CDR3 is given with its conserved first and last residue. A D gene is named only where the DNA matches it firmly. Size values are once, few and many counts, or a class for expanded clones, and some rows have none.

j_gene: TRBJ2-7
d_gene: NA
abundance: NA
v_gene: TRBV4-1
CDR3aa: CASSQTAQGYEQYF
CDR3nt: TGCGCCAGCAGCCAAACGGCCCAGGGTTACGAGCAGTACTTC

j_gene: TRBJ2-2
d_gene: NA
abundance: NA
v_gene: TRBV7-9
CDR3aa: CASSPDRGGFTGELFF
CDR3nt: TGTGCCAGCAGCCCCGACCGGGGCGGTTTCACCGGGGAGCTGTTTTTT

j_gene: TRBJ2-7
d_gene: TRBD1
abundance: NA
v_gene: TRBV6-1
CDR3aa: CASSHRGPYEQYF
CDR3nt: TGTGCCAGCAGCCACAGGGGCCCCTACGAGCAGTACTTC

j_gene: TRBJ1-6
d_gene: NA
abundance: NA
v_gene: TRBV2
CDR3aa: CAVPPSPLGREKGSPLHF
CDR3nt: TGTGCCGTGCCGCCATCACCTTTGGGCAGGGAGAAGGGATCACCCCTCCACTTT

j_gene: TRBJ2-3
d_gene: TRBD1
abundance: NA
v_gene: TRBV9
CDR3aa: CASSPRTGLSTDTQYF
CDR3nt: TGTGCCAGCAGCCCTAGGACAGGACTTAGCACAGATACGCAGTATTTT

j_gene: TRBJ1-4
d_gene: TRBD1
abundance: NA
v_gene: TRBV28
CDR3aa: CASSSHQGAWDEKLFF
CDR3nt: TGTGCCAGCAGTTCCCACCAGGGGGCATGGGATGAAAAACTGTTTTTT

j_gene: TRBJ1-2
d_gene: NA
abundance: NA
v_gene: TRBV6-5
CDR3aa: CASSLFTGAGRGYTF
CDR3nt: TGTGCCAGCAGTTTATTTACAGGAGCCGGTCGGGGCTACACCTTC

j_gene: TRBJ1-3
d_gene: NA
abundance: NA
v_gene: TRBV7-9
CDR3aa: CASSPTEGTSGNTIYF
CDR3nt: TGTGCCAGCAGCCCCACGGAAGGGACCTCTGGAAACACCATATATTTT

j_gene: TRBJ2-7
d_gene: TRBD2
abundance: NA
v_gene: TRBV9
CDR3aa: CASSSGTSGGVSYEQYF
CDR3nt: TGTGCCAGCAGCTCGGGGACTAGCGGGGGTGTCTCCTACGAGCAGTACTTC

j_gene: TRBJ1-1
d_gene: NA
abundance: NA
v_gene: TRBV14
CDR3aa: CASSPLTVLNTEAFF
CDR3nt: TGTGCCAGCAGCCCTCTGACGGTCCTGAACACTGAAGCTTTCTTT

j_gene: TRBJ2-5
d_gene: NA
abundance: NA
v_gene: TRBV27
CDR3aa: CASSGRVAAETQYF
CDR3nt: TGTGCCAGCAGTGGTCGGGTAGCGGCAGAGACCCAGTACTTC

j_gene: TRBJ1-1
d_gene: NA
abundance: NA
v_gene: TRBV6-6
CDR3aa: CASSYSGVTGTEAFF
CDR3nt: TGTGCCAGCAGTTACTCGGGCGTTACGGGCACTGAAGCTTTCTTT

j_gene: TRBJ1-1
d_gene: NA
abundance: NA
v_gene: TRBV5-6
CDR3aa: CASSLGRVEAFF
CDR3nt: TGTGCCAGCAGCTTAGGCAGGGTTGAAGCTTTCTTT

j_gene: TRBJ2-7
d_gene: TRBD2
abundance: NA
v_gene: TRBV7-3
CDR3aa: CASSPEGIQRGLYEQYF
CDR3nt: TGTGCCAGCAGCCCCGAAGGAATCCAGCGGGGACTCTACGAGCAGTACTTC

j_gene: TRBJ1-1
d_gene: NA
abundance: NA
v_gene: TRBV29-1
CDR3aa: CSVVFPGDTEAFF
CDR3nt: TGCAGCGTTGTATTCCCAGGGGACACTGAAGCTTTCTTT

j_gene: TRBJ1-1
d_gene: NA
abundance: once
v_gene: TRBV30
CDR3aa: CAWSDVLNTEAFF
CDR3nt: TGTGCCTGGAGTGATGTTCTGAACACTGAAGCTTTCTTT

j_gene: TRBJ2-2
d_gene: NA
abundance: NA
v_gene: TRBV4-3
CDR3aa: CASSQDGRAGGELFF
CDR3nt: TGCGCCAGCAGCCAAGATGGGCGGGCTGGCGGGGAGCTGTTTTTT

j_gene: TRBJ2-4
d_gene: TRBD2
abundance: NA
v_gene: TRBV28
CDR3aa: CASSFFTGGAKNIQYF
CDR3nt: TGTGCCAGCAGTTTCTTCACGGGGGGAGCCAAAAACATTCAGTACTTC

j_gene: TRBJ2-1
d_gene: TRBD1
abundance: NA
v_gene: TRBV4-1
CDR3aa: CASSLGTGYGNEQFF
CDR3nt: TGCGCCAGCAGCCTCGGGACAGGGTATGGGAATGAGCAGTTCTTC

j_gene: TRBJ2-7
d_gene: NA
abundance: NA
v_gene: TRBV7-2
CDR3aa: CASSFSSYEQYF
CDR3nt: TGTGCCAGCAGCTTCAGTAGCTACGAGCAGTACTTC

j_gene: TRBJ2-1
d_gene: NA
abundance: NA
v_gene: TRBV27
CDR3aa: CASSFRGHEQFF
CDR3nt: TGTGCCAGCAGTTTCAGGGGCCACGAGCAGTTCTTC

j_gene: TRBJ2-1
d_gene: TRBD1
abundance: NA
v_gene: TRBV30
CDR3aa: CAWSVMDREQFF
CDR3nt: TGTGCCTGGAGTGTGATGGACAGGGAACAGTTCTTC

j_gene: TRBJ2-4
d_gene: NA
abundance: NA
v_gene: TRBV9
CDR3aa: CASSGGGRGIQYF
CDR3nt: TGTGCCAGCAGTGGTGGAGGACGCGGCATTCAGTACTTC